The rows below give T cell receptor beta chains drawn from one sample of a study of shared clonotypes between healthy human individuals. Profiled with immunoSEQ multiplex PCR; TCRdb holds only in-frame clones, not every one. Here the sample spans around 200,000 clones, approximately 70% being singletons. Sequencing used memory CD4+ T cells sorted from blood. These receptors came from a young man in good health. The CDR3 runs from the conserved cysteine through the conserved F or W. The D gene is left open where the match is weak. Clone size, where shown, is once, few, many, or a class for clones that have expanded.

>-|TRBJ2-7|TRBV5-4|TRBD1|15
CASSSPGQGSDEQYF
TGTGCCAGCAGCTCGCCGGGACAGGGATCTGACGAGCAGTACTTC
>few|TRBJ2-5|TRBV10-3|-|15
CAISGGQPGEETQYF
TGTGCCATCAGCGGGGGACAGCCCGGCGAAGAGACCCAGTACTTC
>-|TRBJ1-5|TRBV2|-|15
CASSEAAAVSRPQHF
TGTGCCAGCAGTGAAGCGGCCGCGGTTTCTAGGCCCCAGCATTTT
>once|TRBJ2-3|TRBV6-1|-|14
CASTFDRYTDTQYF
TGTGCCAGCACTTTCGACAGGTACACAGATACGCAGTATTTT
>few|TRBJ2-5|TRBV5-1|TRBD2|15
CASSLGLAGQETQYF
TGCGCCAGCAGCTTGGGACTAGCGGGACAAGAGACCCAGTACTTC
>-|TRBJ1-5|TRBV4-3|-|17
CASSQPYQGLINQPQHF
TGCGCCAGCAGCCAGCCCTACCAGGGACTCATCAATCAGCCCCAGCATTTT
>-|TRBJ1-5|TRBV28|-|15
CASSPFAGSNQPQHF
TGTGCCAGCAGTCCCTTTGCTGGGAGCAATCAGCCCCAGCATTTT
>few|TRBJ2-6|TRBV27|-|14
CASSYSSGANVLTF
TGTGCCAGCAGTTATAGCTCTGGGGCCAACGTCCTGACTTTC
>-|TRBJ1-1|TRBV23-1|-|16
CASSQSGLTPNTEAFF
TGCGCCAGCAGTCAATCGGGGCTCACTCCGAACACTGAAGCTTTCTTT
>once|TRBJ1-2|TRBV18|-|12
CASSPRGDGYTF
TGTGCCAGCTCACCTCGGGGTGATGGCTACACCTTC
>once|TRBJ2-7|TRBV19|-|14
CASSMGHSPYEQYF
TGTGCCAGTAGTATGGGACACTCTCCCTACGAGCAGTACTTC
>-|TRBJ1-5|TRBV5-4|-|14
CASSLGGQNQPQHF
TGTGCCAGCAGCTTGGGCGGACAGAATCAGCCCCAGCATTTT
>-|TRBJ2-1|TRBV7-9|TRBD2|16
CASSLLTSGGYNEQFF
TGTGCCAGCAGCTTACTCACTAGCGGGGGTTACAATGAGCAGTTCTTC
>few|TRBJ2-7|TRBV5-1|-|13
CASSQQGIDEQYF
TGCGCCAGCAGCCAGCAGGGAATCGACGAGCAGTACTTC
>-|TRBJ2-7|TRBV18|-|13
CASSTKQGREQYF
TGTGCCAGCTCAACAAAACAGGGTCGGGAGCAGTACTTC
>once|TRBJ2-7|TRBV27|TRBD2|22
CASSQRRSSGSSLLPMGYEQYF
TGTGCCAGCAGTCAACGCCGTTCTAGCGGGAGTTCTCTTCTCCCCATGGGGTACGAGCAGTACTTC
>few|TRBJ2-1|TRBV10-3|TRBD2|16
CAISEQGLAVTNEQFF
TGTGCCATCAGTGAACAGGGACTAGCAGTCACCAATGAGCAGTTCTTC
>-|TRBJ1-2|TRBV6-1|TRBD1|13
CASKQGVTGGYTF
TGTGCCAGCAAACAGGGGGTAACGGGTGGCTACACCTTC
>-|TRBJ2-7|TRBV13|-|20
CASSLLGTGLAGANSYEQYF
TGTGCCAGCAGCTTACTCGGGACAGGGTTAGCGGGAGCGAACTCCTACGAGCAGTACTTC
>many|TRBJ2-6|TRBV7-2|-|16
CASSADGWAGANVLTF
TGTGCCAGCAGCGCTGACGGGTGGGCTGGGGCCAACGTCCTGACTTTC
>-|TRBJ1-2|TRBV20-1|-|11
CSARIGLPYTF
TGCAGTGCTAGAATCGGCCTTCCCTACACCTTC
>-|TRBJ1-1|TRBV27|-|15
CASSLGGGMNTEAFF
TGTGCCAGCAGTTTAGGGGGAGGTATGAACACTGAAGCTTTCTTT